This T cell receptor beta chain was identified in a study of STAT3 mutations in large granular lymphocyte leukemia. With regard to this clone: Its specificity is not known.

V gave up 5 bases and J gave up 3 bases, with 17 bases separating them. Germline assignment: CDR1 KGHSH and CDR2 LQKENI. This CDR3 contains 15 residues. General observations from the study: In about 35% of the 18 patients, new TCR clonotypes emerged after therapy. At least one immunodominant TCR beta clonotype appeared in every T-cell large granular lymphocyte leukemia patient.

Generated by immunoSEQ multiplex PCR, the TCRdb table keeps only in-frame clones and is missing some. The sample records some 2,400 clones, over 45% being singletons. This receptor was taken from a man aged 60 to 69 with T-cell large granular lymphocyte leukemia. Some clones in this sample may be carry-over from other donors' samples. Sequenced sample: peripheral blood mononuclear cells. This sequence joins TRBV18 and TRBJ2-7, with TRBD1 as a possible D gene (6 bases). CDR3 region: CASSGSGTLLYEQYF. CDR3 bases: TGTGCCAGCTCAGGCTCCGGGACACTCCTCTACGAGCAGTACTTC.